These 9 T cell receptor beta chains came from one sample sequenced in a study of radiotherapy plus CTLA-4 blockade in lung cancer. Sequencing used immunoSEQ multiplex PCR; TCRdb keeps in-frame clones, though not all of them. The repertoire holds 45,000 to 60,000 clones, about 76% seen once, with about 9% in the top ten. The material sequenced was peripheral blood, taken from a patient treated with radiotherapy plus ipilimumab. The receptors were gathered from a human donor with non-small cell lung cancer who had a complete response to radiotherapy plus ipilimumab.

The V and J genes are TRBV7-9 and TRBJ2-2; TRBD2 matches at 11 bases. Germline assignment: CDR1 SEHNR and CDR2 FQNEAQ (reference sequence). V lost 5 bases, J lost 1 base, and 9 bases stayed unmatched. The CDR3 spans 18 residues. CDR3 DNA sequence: TGTGCCAGCAGCCTCACTAGCGGGGGCGCCGGGAACACCGGGGAGCTGTTTTTT. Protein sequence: CASSLTSGGAGNTGELFF. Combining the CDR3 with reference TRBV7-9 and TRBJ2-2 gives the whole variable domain DTGVSQNPRHKITKRGQNVTFRCDPISEHNRLYWYRQTLGQGPEFLTYFQNEAQLEKSRLLSDRFSAERPKGSFSTLEIQRTEQGDSAMYLCASSLTSGGAGNTGELFFGEGSRLTVL.

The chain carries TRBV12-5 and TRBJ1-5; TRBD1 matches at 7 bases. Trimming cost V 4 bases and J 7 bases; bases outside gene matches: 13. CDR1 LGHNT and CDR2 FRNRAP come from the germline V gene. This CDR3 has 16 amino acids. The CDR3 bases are TGTGCTAGTGGTTCATCGGACAGGCGGGTTTTGCAGCCCCAGCATTTT. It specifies CASGSSDRRVLQPQHF.

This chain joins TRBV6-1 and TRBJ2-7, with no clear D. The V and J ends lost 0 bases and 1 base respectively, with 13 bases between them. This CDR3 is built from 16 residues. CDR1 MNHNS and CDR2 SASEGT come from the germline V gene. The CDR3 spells CASSEAPQVYSYEQYF. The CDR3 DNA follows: TGTGCCAGCAGTGAAGCCCCGCAGGTATATTCCTACGAGCAGTACTTC.

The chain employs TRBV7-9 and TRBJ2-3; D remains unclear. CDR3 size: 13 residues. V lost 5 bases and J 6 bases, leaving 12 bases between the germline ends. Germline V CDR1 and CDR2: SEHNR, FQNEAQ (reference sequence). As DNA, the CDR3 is TGTGCCAGCAGCCCGTTCCCCCCGGATACGCAGTATTTT. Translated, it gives CASSPFPPDTQYF.

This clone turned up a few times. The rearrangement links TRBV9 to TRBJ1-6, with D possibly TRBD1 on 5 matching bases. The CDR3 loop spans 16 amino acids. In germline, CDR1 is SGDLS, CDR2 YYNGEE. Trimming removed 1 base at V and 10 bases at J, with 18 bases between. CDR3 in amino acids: CASSVSPDGGGSPLHF. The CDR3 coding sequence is TGTGCCAGCAGCGTATCACCTGACGGGGGGGGATCACCCCTCCACTTT.

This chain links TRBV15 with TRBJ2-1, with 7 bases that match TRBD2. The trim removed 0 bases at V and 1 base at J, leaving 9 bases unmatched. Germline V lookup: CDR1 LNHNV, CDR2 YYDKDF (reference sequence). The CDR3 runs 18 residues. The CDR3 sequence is CATSRDRVASGSYNEQFF. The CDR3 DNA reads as TGTGCCACCAGCAGAGATAGGGTGGCTAGCGGTTCCTACAATGAGCAGTTCTTC.

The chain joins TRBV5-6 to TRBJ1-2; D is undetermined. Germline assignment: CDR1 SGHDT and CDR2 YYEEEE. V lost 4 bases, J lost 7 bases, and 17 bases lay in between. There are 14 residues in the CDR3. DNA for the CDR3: TGTGCCAGCAGCCTTCAAGGGTGGCGGGGTGGCTACACCTTC. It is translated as CASSLQGWRGGYTF.

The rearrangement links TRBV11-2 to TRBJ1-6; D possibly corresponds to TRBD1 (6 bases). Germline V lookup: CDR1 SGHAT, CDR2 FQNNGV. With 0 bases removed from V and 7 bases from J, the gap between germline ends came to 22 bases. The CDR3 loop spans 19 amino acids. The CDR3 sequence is CASSLERGAPGFGNSPLHF. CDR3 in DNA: TGTGCCAGCAGCTTAGAGCGGGGGGCGCCGGGATTTGGGAATTCACCCCTCCACTTT.

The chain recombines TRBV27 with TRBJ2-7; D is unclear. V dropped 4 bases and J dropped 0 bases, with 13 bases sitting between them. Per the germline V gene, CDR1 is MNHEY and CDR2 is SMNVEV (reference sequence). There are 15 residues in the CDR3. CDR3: CASSYGTVSSYEQYV. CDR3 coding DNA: TGTGCCAGCAGTTACGGAACGGTTAGCTCCTACGAGCAGTACGTC.